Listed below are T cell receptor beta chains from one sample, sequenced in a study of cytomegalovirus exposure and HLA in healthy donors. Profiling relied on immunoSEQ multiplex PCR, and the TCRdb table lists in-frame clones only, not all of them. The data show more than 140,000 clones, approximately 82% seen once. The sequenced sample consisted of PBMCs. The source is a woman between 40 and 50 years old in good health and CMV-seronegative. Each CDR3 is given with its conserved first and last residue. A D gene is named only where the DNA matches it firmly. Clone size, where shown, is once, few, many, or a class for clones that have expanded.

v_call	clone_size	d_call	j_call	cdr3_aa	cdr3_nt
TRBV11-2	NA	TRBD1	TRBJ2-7	CASSAEAGGGQYF	TGTGCCAGCAGCGCCGAAGCAGGGGGCGGTCAGTACTTC
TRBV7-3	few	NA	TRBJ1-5	CASSLGGDQPQHF	TGTGCCAGCAGCTTGGGGGGTGATCAGCCCCAGCATTTT
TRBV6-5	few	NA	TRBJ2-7	CASRTPQGFEQYF	TGTGCCAGCAGGACACCACAGGGTTTCGAGCAGTACTTC
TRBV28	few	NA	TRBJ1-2	CASSFGVGYGYTF	TGTGCCAGCAGTTTCGGGGTGGGCTATGGCTACACCTTC
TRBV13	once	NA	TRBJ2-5	CASSSRDSGRGTQYF	TGTGCCAGCAGCTCCCGGGACAGCGGGCGTGGGACCCAGTACTTC
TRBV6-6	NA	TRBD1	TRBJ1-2	CASSYQGANYGYTF	TGTGCCAGCAGTTACCAGGGGGCGAACTATGGCTACACCTTC
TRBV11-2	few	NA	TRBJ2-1	CASSSVRGAGPYNEQFF	TGTGCCAGCAGCTCCGTAAGAGGGGCGGGGCCCTACAATGAGCAGTTCTTC
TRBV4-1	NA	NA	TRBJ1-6	CASSQFTGTPNSPLHF	TGCGCCAGCAGCCAGTTTACCGGGACACCTAATTCACCCCTCCACTTT
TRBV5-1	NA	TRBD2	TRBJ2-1	CASFAGGAGGYNEQFF	TGCGCCAGCTTTGCGGGCGGGGCGGGAGGTTACAATGAGCAGTTCTTC
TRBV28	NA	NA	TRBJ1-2	CASSLLALNYGYTF	TGTGCCAGCAGTTTATTGGCACTAAACTATGGCTACACCTTC
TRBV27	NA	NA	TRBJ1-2	CASSLADRGDGYTF	TGTGCCAGCAGTTTGGCCGACAGAGGAGATGGCTACACCTTC
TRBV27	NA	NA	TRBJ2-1	CASSLIGDEQFF	TGTGCCAGCAGTTTAATTGGAGATGAGCAGTTCTTC
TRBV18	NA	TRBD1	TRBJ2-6	CASSGTQGAISGANVLTF	TGTGCCAGCTCAGGTACACAGGGGGCAATCTCTGGGGCCAACGTCCTGACTTTC
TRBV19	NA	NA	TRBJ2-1	CASSQSGVWYNEQFF	TGTGCCAGTAGTCAATCAGGGGTTTGGTACAATGAGCAGTTCTTC
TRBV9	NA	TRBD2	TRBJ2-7	CASSPLGIAGSLNEQYF	TGTGCCAGCAGCCCCCTAGGGATAGCGGGATCCCTGAACGAGCAGTACTTC
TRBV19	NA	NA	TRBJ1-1	CASKGKGMNTEAFF	TGTGCCAGTAAGGGCAAGGGGATGAACACTGAAGCTTTCTTT
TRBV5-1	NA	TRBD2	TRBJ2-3	CASSPSGRDTQYF	TGCGCCAGCAGCCCTAGCGGGAGAGATACGCAGTATTTT
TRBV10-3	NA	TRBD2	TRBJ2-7	CAISAATSGSYEQYF	TGTGCCATCAGTGCCGCAACTAGCGGCTCCTACGAGCAGTACTTC
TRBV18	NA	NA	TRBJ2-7	CASSPSSGDHEQYF	TGTGCCAGCTCACCGTCATCAGGGGATCACGAGCAGTACTTC
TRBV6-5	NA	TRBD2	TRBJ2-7	CASRSPGLAGAPYF	TGTGCCAGCAGATCGCCGGGACTAGCGGGAGCACCGTACTTC
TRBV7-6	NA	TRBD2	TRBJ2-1	CASSLRSVGLAGELYNEQFF	TGTGCCAGCAGCTTAAGAAGTGTTGGACTAGCGGGAGAGTTATACAATGAGCAGTTCTTC
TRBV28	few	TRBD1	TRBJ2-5	CASSLPGTEQETQYF	TGTGCCAGCAGTTTACCTGGGACAGAACAAGAGACCCAGTACTTC
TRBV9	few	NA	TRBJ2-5	CASSVESRGGQYF	TGTGCCAGCAGCGTAGAGTCTCGAGGGGGCCAGTACTTC
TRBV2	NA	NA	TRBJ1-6	CASVNGDRFNSPLHF	TGTGCCAGTGTTAATGGCGACAGGTTTAATTCACCCCTCCACTTT
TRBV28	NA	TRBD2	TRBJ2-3	CASRPSGGADTQYF	TGTGCCAGCAGACCCAGCGGGGGCGCAGATACGCAGTATTTT
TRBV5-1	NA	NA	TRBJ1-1	CASSLAARKADTEAFF	TGCGCCAGCAGCTTGGCCGCCCGGAAAGCGGACACTGAAGCTTTCTTT
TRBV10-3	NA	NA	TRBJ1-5	CAIRPTSGPQHF	TGTGCCATCAGACCCACTAGCGGGCCCCAGCATTTT
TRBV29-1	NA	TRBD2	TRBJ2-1	CSVAGVSGLNEQFF	TGCAGCGTGGCGGGGGTTAGCGGGCTCAATGAGCAGTTCTTC
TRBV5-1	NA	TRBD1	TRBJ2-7	CASSLDRGPGEQYF	TGCGCCAGCAGCTTAGACAGGGGGCCGGGGGAGCAGTACTTC
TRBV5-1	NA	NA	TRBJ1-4	CASSSTSGNEKLFF	TGCGCCAGCAGCTCGACATCGGGGAATGAAAAACTGTTTTTT
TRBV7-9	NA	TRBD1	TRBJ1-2	CASSPGTERNYGYTF	TGTGCCAGCAGCCCAGGGACAGAGCGGAACTATGGCTACACCTTC
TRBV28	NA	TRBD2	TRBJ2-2	CASIKRGETGELFF	TGTGCCAGCATCAAACGGGGGGAGACCGGGGAGCTGTTTTTT
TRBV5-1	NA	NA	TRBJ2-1	CASTYGGGAYNEQFF	TGCGCCAGCACTTATGGAGGGGGCGCCTACAATGAGCAGTTCTTC
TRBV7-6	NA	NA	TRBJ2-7	CASSPETYEQYF	TGTGCCAGCAGCCCTGAGACTTACGAGCAGTACTTC
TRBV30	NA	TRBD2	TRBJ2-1	CAWAGTSIYNEQFF	TGTGCCTGGGCCGGGACTAGCATCTACAATGAGCAGTTCTTC
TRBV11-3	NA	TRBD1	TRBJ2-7	CASSLQGNEQYF	TGTGCCAGCAGTCTACAGGGGAACGAGCAGTACTTC
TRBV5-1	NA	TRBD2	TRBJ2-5	CASSLVVLAGFQETQYF	TGCGCCAGCAGCTTGGTAGTCCTAGCGGGATTTCAAGAGACCCAGTACTTC
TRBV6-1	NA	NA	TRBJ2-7	CASSEIWGTGGGEQYF	TGTGCCAGCAGTGAAATTTGGGGAACCGGAGGTGGCGAGCAGTACTTC
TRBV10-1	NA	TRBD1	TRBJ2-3	CASSVYSPGQGTDTQYF	TGCGCCAGCAGTGTATATTCGCCGGGACAGGGCACAGATACGCAGTATTTT
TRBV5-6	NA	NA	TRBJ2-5	CASRPIDGETQYF	TGTGCCAGCAGGCCTATCGACGGGGAGACCCAGTACTTC
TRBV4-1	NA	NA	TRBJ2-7	CASSQPRSSYEQYF	TGCGCCAGCAGCCAGCCCAGGTCTTCCTACGAGCAGTACTTC
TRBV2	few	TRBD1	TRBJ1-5	CASSLGQGKNQPQHF	TGTGCCAGCAGCCTGGGACAGGGGAAAAATCAGCCCCAGCATTTT
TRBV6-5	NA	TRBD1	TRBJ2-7	CASSYGQGGHYEQYF	TGTGCCAGCAGTTACGGACAGGGCGGACACTACGAGCAGTACTTC